This T cell receptor (beta chain) was recorded in a study of T cell responses to AZD1222 COVID-19 vaccine (dated by TCRdb to the early 2020s). Regarding the study in general: TCR sequencing was performed for approximately 240 trial participants, of whom around 210 were given two doses of AZD1222 and approximately 26 were given two doses of MenACWY control vaccine. Enrollment into the trials was organized by age into subgroups of 18-55, 56-69 and 70-plus years, and those subgroups contained roughly 140, 27 and 60 TCR-sequenced participants, respectively.

Sample time point, as interpreted from the label and publication: about 28 days (+/-7) after the second vaccine dose. AZD1222 recipients whose second dose came at about 4 weeks and those whose second dose came at about 12 weeks were combined into one group, since spike-specific TCR depth and breadth did not differ between the two schedules. Vaccinee samples were obtained from the UK trials COV001 and COV002, which included a single-blind randomized controlled phase 2/3 trial of AZD1222 (ChAdOx1 nCoV-19) in healthy adults. For TCRbeta chain sequencing, PBMC samples were collected from trial participants at day 0 and at day 28 after the second dose. Only one count was recorded for this clone. Its target antigen remains unknown. No quality values exist for individual bases; no much larger clone is one base distant. Findings and caveats that apply to the study as a whole: In the small 56-69-year group, the increase in depth fell short of significance, most likely because of low power. Spike-specific TCR breadth and depth rose significantly after two AZD1222 doses compared with day 0 and with MenACWY recipients. The whole spike protein was spanned by vaccine-associated CD4 TCRs, and dominant responses were seen in regions 160-218 and 743-854. Conclusions about previously exposed vaccinees are limited, since just six AZD1222 recipients were seropositive for SARS-CoV-2 at baseline. Reportedly, close to half of the unique spike-specific TCRs recognized epitopes lying outside the regions that are mutated in the B.1.351 and B.1.1.7 variants. Most participants were white British and females outnumbered males, and the authors suggested that clonal diversity may have been underestimated. Because no samples from the day 14 peak response were available, repertoires could be characterized only after the peak T cell response.

The CDR3 regions of human TCRbeta chains were subjected to immunosequencing. The source study handled its data this way. TCRs in the repertoires were compared against a reference library of SARS-CoV-2-specific TCRs that had been generated with the MIRA antigen-specificity platform. Breadth was defined as the fraction of unique TCRs that were SARS-CoV-2-associated, and depth was defined as the fraction of total T cells that were SARS-CoV-2-associated. Using the MIRA data, each spike-specific TCR was assigned both to the spike region to which the TCR was reactive and to a CD4 or CD8 class. Log10-transformed breadth and depth values were compared by one-way ANOVA with Sidak's multiple comparisons tests. TCRdb holds this immuneACCESS table with in-frame rearrangements only. Some clones are missing; in checked studies, unresolved V genes explain under half, and the rest has no known cause. For V, J and clone size, that table is used; D and trimming come from the DNA. The sample has 90,000 or so clones on record, approximately 90% of them singletons. The ten largest account for 5% to 6.5% of the sample.

V gives up 0 bases and J gives up 8 bases, and the segment between their germline ends measures 4 bases. The germline V gene (reference sequence) sets CDR1 to DFQATT and CDR2 to SNEGSKA. Counted from cysteine to phenylalanine, this CDR3 has 11 amino acids. The retained sequence is limited to the CDR3, 33 bases, with the frame set at the first base. The sequence is built from TRBV20-1 and TRBJ2-2, with the identity of the D gene unclear. The clonotype comes from an adult who received the AZD1222 COVID-19 vaccine. The sample was peripheral blood, taken 28 days after the second AZD1222 dose. The DNA sequence reads TGCAGTGCTAGAGATGAAGGGGAGCTGTTTTTT. It specifies CSARDEGELFF.